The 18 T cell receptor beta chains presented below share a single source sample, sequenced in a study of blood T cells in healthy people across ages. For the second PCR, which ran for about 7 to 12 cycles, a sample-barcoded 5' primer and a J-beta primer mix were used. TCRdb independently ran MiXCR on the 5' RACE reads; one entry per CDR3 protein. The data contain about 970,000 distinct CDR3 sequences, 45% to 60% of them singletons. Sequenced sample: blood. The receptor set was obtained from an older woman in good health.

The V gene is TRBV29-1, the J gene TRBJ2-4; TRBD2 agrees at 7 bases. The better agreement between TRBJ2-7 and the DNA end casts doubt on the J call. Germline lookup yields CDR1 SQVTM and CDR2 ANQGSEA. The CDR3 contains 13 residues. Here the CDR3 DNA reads TGCAGCGTTGAATGTGGGGAGGGCCGCGAGCAGTACTTC. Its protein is CSVECGEGREQYF.

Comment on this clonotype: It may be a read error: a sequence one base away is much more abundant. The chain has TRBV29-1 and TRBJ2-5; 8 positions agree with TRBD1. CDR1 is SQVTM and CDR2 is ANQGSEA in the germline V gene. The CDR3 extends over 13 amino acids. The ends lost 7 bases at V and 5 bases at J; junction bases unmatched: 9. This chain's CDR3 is CSGAGTGGETQYF. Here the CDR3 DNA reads TGCAGCGGTGCCGGGACAGGAGGGGAGACCCAGTACTTC.

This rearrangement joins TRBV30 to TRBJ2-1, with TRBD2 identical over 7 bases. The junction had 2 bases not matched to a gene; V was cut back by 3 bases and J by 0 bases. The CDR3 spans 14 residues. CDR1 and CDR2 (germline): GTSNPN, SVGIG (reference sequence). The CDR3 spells CAWRAGRSYNEQFF. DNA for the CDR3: TGTGCCTGGAGAGCGGGGCGCTCCTACAATGAGCAGTTCTTC.

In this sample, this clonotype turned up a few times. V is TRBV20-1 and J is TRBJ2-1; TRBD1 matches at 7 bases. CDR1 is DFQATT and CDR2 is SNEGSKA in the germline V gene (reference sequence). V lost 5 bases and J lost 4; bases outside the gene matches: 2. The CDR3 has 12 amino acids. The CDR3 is CSASRGYNEQFF. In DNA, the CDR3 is TGCAGTGCTTCCAGGGGGTACAATGAGCAGTTCTTC.

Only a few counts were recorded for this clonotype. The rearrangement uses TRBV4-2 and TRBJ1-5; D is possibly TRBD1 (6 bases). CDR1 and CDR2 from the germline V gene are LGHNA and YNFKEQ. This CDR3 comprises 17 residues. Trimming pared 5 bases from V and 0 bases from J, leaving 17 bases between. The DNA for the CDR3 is TGTGCCAGCAGCAGGGAGTTTCACAGGGATAGCAATCAGCCCCAGCATTTT. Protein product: CASSREFHRDSNQPQHF.

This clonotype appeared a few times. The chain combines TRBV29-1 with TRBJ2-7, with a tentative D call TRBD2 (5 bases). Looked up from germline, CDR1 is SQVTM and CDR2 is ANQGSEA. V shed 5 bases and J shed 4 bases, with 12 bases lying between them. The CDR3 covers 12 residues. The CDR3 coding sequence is TGCAGCGTTTTTTTCGGGGATTACGAGCAGTACTTC. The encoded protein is CSVFFGDYEQYF.

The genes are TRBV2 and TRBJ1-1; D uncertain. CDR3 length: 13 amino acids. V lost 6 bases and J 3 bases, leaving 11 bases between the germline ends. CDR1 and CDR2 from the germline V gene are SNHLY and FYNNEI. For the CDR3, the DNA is TGTGCCAGCAGCTTAACAGTGTACACTGAAGCTTTCTTT. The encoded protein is CASSLTVYTEAFF.

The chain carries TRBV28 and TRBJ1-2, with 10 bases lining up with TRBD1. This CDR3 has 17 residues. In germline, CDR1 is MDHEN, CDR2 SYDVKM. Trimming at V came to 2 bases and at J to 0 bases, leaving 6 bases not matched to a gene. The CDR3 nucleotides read TGTGCCAGCAGTTTAGGGACAGGGGTGGGAGCTAACTATGGCTACACCTTC. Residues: CASSLGTGVGANYGYTF.

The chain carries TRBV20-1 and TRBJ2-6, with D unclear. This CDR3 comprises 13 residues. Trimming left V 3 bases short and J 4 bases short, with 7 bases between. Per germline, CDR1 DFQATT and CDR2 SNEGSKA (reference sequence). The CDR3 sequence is CSARAAGANVLTF. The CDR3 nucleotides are TGCAGTGCTAGGGCGGCGGGGGCCAACGTCCTGACTTTC.

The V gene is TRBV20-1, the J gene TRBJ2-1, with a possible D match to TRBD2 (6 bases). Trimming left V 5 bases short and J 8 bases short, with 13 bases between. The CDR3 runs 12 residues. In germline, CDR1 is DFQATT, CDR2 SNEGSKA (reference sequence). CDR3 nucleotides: TGCAGTGCTGACGGGACTCTCGATGAGCAGTTCTTC. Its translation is CSADGTLDEQFF.

The CDR3 nucleotides read TGCGCCAGCAGCATTCCAGGGAGCTGGCAGTACTTC. Residues: CASSIPGSWQYF. The V gene is TRBV5-1, the J gene TRBJ2-5; D assignment may be TRBD1 or TRBD2 (5 bases each). Germline CDR1 reads SGHRS; CDR2 reads YFSETQ. V shed 4 bases and J shed 11 bases, with 15 bases lying between them. The CDR3 is 12 residues long.

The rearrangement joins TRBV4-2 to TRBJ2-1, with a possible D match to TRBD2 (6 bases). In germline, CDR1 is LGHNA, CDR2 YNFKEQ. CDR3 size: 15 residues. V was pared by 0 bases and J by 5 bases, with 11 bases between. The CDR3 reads CASSQERLANNEQFF. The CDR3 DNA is TGTGCCAGCAGCCAAGAACGGCTAGCGAACAATGAGCAGTTCTTC.

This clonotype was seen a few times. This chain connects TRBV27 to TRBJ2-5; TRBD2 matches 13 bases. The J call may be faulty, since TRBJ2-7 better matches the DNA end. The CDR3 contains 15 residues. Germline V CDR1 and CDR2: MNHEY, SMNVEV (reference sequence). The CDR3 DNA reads TGTGCCAGCAGTTTTGGACTAGCGGGAGTTTACGAGCAGTACTTC. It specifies CASSFGLAGVYEQYF.

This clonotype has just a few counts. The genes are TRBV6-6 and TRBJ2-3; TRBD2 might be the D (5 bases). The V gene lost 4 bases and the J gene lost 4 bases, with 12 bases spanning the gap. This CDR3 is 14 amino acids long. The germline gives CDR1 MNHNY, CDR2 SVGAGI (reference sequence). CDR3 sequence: CASSSGLFPDTQYF. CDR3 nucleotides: TGTGCCAGCAGTTCCGGACTCTTCCCAGATACGCAGTATTTT.

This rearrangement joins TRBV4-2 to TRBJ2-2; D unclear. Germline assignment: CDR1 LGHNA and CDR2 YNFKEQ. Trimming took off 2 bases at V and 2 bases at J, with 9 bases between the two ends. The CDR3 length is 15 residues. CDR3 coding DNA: TGTGCCAGCAGCCAACCATCCCCTAACACCGGGGAGCTGTTTTTT. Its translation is CASSQPSPNTGELFF.

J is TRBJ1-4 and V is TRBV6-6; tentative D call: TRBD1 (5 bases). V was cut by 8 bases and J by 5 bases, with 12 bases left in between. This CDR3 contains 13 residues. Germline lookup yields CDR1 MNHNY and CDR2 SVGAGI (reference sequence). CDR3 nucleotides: TGTGCCAGCGAGGGCAGGGTGAATGAAAAACTGTTTTTT. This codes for CASEGRVNEKLFF.

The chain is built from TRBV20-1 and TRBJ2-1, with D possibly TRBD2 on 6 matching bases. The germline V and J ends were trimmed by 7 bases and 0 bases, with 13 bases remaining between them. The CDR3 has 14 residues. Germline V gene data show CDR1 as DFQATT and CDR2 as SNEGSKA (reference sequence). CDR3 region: CSVTGGSSYNEQFF. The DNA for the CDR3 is TGCAGTGTTACCGGAGGGAGCTCCTACAATGAGCAGTTCTTC.

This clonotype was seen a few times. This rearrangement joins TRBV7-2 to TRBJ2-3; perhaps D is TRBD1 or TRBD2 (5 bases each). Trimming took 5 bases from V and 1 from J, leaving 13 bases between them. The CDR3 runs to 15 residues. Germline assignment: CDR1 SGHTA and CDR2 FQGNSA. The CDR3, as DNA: TGTGCCAGCAGCGCCTTTGGGACGGGCACAGATACGCAGTATTTT. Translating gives CASSAFGTGTDTQYF. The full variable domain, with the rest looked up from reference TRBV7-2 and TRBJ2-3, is GAGVSQSPSNKVTEKGKDVELRCDPISGHTALYWYRQSLGQGLEFLIYFQGNSAPDKSGLPSDRFSAERTGGSVSTLTIQRTQQEDSAVYLCASSAFGTGTDTQYFGPGTRLTVL.